This TCR beta chain comes out of a study of technical replicates of blood from a handful of donors. The data were produced by immunoSEQ multiplex PCR, yet TCRdb's version contains in-frame clones alone and is incomplete. The sample has about 66,000 clones; 85% to 90% are singletons. Germline values: CDR1 SGHRS, CDR2 YFSETQ. The CDR3 spans 14 residues. Trimming cost V 8 bases and J 8 bases, with 22 bases left between them. This TCR was sampled from a human donor in good health. Some clones in this sample may be carry-over from other donors' samples. The sample consisted of PBMCs. V and J are TRBV5-1 and TRBJ1-1; D possibly corresponds to TRBD1 (6 bases). CDR3 coding DNA: TGCGCCAGTCAAATACTCCAGGGGTCCACCGAAGCTTTCTTT. Its translation: CASQILQGSTEAFF.